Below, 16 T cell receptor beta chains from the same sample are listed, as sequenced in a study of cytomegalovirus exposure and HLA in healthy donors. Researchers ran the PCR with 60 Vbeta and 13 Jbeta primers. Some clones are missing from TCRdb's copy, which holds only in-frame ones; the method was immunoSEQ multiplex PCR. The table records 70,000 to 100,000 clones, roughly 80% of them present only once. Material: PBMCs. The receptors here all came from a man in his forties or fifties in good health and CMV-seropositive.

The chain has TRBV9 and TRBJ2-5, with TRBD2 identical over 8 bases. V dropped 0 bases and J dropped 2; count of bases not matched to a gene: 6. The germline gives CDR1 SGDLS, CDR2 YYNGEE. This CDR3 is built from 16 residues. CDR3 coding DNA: TGTGCCAGCAGCGTAGCGGGGGGGGGAGGACAAGAGACCCAGTACTTC. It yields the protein CASSVAGGGGQETQYF.

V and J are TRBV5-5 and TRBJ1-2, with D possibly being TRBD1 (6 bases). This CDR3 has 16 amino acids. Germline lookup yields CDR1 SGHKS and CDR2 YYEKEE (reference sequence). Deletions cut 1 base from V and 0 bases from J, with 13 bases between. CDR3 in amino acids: CASSLTGSRSNYGYTF. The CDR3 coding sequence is TGTGCCAGCAGCTTGACAGGGTCAAGATCTAACTATGGCTACACCTTC.

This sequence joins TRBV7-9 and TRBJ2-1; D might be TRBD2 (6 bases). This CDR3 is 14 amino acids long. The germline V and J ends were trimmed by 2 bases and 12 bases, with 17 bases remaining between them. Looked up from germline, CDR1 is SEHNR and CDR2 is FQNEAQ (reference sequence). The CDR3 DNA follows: TGTGCCAGCAGCTTACCTCCGAGGAGGGACGGGCAGTTCTTC. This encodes CASSLPPRRDGQFF. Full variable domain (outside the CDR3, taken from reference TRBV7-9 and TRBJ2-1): DTGVSQNPRHKITKRGQNVTFRCDPISEHNRLYWYRQTLGQGPEFLTYFQNEAQLEKSRLLSDRFSAERPKGSFSTLEIQRTEQGDSAMYLCASSLPPRRDGQFFGPGTRLTVL.

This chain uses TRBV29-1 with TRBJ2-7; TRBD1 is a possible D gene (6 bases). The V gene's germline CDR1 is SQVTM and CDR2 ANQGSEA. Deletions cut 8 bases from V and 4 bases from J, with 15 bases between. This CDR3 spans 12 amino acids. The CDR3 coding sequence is TGCAGCCCGGGACAAACGAAATACGAGCAGTACTTC. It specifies CSPGQTKYEQYF.

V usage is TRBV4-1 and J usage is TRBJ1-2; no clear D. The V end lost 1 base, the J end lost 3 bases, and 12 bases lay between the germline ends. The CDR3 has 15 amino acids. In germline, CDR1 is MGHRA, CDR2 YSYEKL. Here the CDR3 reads CASSQANTVHYGYTF. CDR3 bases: TGCGCCAGCAGCCAAGCCAACACAGTCCACTATGGCTACACCTTC.

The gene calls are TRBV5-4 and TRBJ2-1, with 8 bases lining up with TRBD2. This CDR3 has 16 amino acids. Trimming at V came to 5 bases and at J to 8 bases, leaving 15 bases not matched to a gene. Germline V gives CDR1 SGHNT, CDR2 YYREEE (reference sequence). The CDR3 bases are TGTGCCAGCAGGGGGGGGAATAGCGGGATCATCCATGAGCAGTTCTTC. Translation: CASRGGNSGIIHEQFF.

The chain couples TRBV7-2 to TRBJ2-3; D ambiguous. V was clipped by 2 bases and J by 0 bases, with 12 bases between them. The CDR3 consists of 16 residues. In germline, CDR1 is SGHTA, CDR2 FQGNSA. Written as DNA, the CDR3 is TGTGCCAGCAGCTTAACCCTCGCTACCAGCACAGATACGCAGTATTTT. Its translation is CASSLTLATSTDTQYF.

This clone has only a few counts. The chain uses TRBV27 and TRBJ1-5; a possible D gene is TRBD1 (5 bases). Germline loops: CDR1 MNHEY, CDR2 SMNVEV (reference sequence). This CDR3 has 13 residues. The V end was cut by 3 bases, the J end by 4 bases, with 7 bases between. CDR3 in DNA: TGTGCCAGCAGTTTGACAGCAAATCAGCCCCAGCATTTT. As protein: CASSLTANQPQHF.

The chain's CDR3 is CASSFGSTEAFF. DNA for the CDR3: TGTGCCAGCAGTTTCGGGAGCACTGAAGCTTTCTTT. The chain has TRBV6-6 and TRBJ1-1; D remains unclear. V was trimmed by 4 bases and J by 4 bases, leaving 7 bases between them. The CDR3 extends over 12 amino acids. Germline values: CDR1 MNHNY, CDR2 SVGAGI (reference sequence).

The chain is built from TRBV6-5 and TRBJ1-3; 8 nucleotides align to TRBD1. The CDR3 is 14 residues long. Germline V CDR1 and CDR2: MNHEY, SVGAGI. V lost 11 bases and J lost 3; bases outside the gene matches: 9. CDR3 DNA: TGTGCCGCCCAGACAGGGGTGGGTGGAAACACCATATATTTT. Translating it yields CAAQTGVGGNTIYF.

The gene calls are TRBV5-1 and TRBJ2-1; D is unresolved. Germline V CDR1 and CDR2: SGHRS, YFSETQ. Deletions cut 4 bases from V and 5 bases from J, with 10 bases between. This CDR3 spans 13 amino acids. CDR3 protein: CASSLDGDNEQFF. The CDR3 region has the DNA TGCGCCAGCAGCCTGGACGGTGACAATGAGCAGTTCTTC.

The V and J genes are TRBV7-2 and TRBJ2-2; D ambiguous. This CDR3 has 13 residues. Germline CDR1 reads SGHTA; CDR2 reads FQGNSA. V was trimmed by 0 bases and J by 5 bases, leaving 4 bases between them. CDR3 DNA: TGTGCCAGCAGCTTAGCCGGGACCGGGGAGCTGTTTTTT. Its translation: CASSLAGTGELFF.

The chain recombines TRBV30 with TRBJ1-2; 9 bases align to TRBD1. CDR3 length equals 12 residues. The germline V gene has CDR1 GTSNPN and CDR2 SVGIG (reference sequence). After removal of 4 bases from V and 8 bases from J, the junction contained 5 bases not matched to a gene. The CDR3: CAWKTGGKGYTF. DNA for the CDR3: TGTGCCTGGAAGACAGGGGGAAAAGGCTACACCTTC.

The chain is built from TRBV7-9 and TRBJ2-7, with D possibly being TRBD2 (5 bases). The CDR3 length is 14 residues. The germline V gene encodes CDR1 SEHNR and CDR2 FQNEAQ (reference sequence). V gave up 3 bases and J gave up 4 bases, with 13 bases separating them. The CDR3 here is CASSFPGVGYEQYF. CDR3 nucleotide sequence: TGTGCCAGCAGCTTCCCCGGGGTAGGTTACGAGCAGTACTTC.

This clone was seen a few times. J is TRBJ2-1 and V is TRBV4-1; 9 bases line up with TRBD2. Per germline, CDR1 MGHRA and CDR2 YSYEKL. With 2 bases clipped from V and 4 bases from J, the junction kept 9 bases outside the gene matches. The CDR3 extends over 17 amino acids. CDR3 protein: CASSQPNAGGRYNEQFF. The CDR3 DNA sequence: TGCGCCAGCAGCCAACCCAACGCGGGAGGGCGGTACAATGAGCAGTTCTTC.

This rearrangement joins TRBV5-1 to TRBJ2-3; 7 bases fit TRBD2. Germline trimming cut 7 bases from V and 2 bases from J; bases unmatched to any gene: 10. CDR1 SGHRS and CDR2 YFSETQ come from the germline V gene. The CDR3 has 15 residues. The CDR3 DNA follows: TGCGCCAGCCGTACTAGCGAGAGACCCACAGATACGCAGTATTTT. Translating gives CASRTSERPTDTQYF.